Below, 23 T cell receptor beta chains from the same sample are listed, as sequenced in a study of blood T cell repertoires in COVID-19. Measured with immunoSEQ multiplex PCR; TCRdb has only the in-frame clones, and not every one. The table records around 500,000 clones, roughly 88% of them present only once. The sample taken for sequencing was PBMCs or T cells enriched from blood (not recorded which). The receptor set was obtained from a woman in her 40s who had recovered from COVID-19.

The V gene is TRBV7-2, the J gene TRBJ2-1, with 7 bases that match TRBD2. The CDR3 sequence is 17 residues long. Germline CDR1 and CDR2: SGHTA and FQGNSA. V was clipped by 0 bases and J by 0 bases; unmatched bases: 5. For the CDR3, the DNA is TGTGCCAGCAGCTTAGCAACTAGCGCCGGCTCCTACAATGAGCAGTTCTTC. It encodes CASSLATSAGSYNEQFF.

The rearrangement uses TRBV3-1 (or the pseudogene TRBV3-2) and TRBJ2-7; 7 positions agree with TRBD1. Germline CDR1 is LGHDT and CDR2 is YNNKEL (reference sequence). V was pared by 1 base and J by 4 bases, with 4 bases of the junction left unmatched. This CDR3 has 14 amino acids. The CDR3 DNA sequence: TGTGCCAGCAGCCAAGGAAACAGGGGATACGAGCAGTACTTC. Its protein product is CASSQGNRGYEQYF.

V gene TRBV7-8 combines with J gene TRBJ2-5; 8 nucleotides line up with TRBD1. With 2 bases clipped from V and 5 bases from J, the junction kept 13 bases outside the gene matches. The CDR3 length is 17 residues. Germline CDR1 SGHVS, CDR2 FQNEAQ. The CDR3 is CASSLLSAYTGGETQYF. CDR3 nucleotides: TGTGCCAGCAGCTTATTATCAGCCTATACAGGGGGGGAGACCCAGTACTTC. Drawing the rest from reference TRBV7-8 and TRBJ2-5, the complete variable domain is GAGVSQSPRYKVAKRGQDVALRCDPISGHVSLFWYQQALGQGPEFLTYFQNEAQLDKSGLPSDRFFAERPEGSVSTLKIQRTQQEDSAVYLCASSLLSAYTGGETQYFGPGTRLLVL.

This clone was picked up a small number of times. The chain joins TRBV27 to TRBJ1-2; tentative D call: TRBD1 (6 bases). Germline CDR1 and CDR2: MNHEY and SMNVEV (reference sequence). The CDR3 is made up of 16 amino acids. V was cut by 7 bases and J by 2 bases, with 20 bases left in between. The CDR3 sequence: CASTTLFGQTNYGYTF. CDR3 coding DNA: TGTGCCAGCACGACACTTTTTGGACAGACGAACTATGGCTACACCTTC.

As DNA, the CDR3 is TGTGCCAGCAGCCAAACTAGCGGCCATTCCTACGAGCAGTACTTC. It translates to CASSQTSGHSYEQYF. The chain combines TRBV3-1 (or the pseudogene TRBV3-2) with TRBJ2-7; the match to TRBD2 covers 8 bases. Germline CDR1 LGHDT, CDR2 YNNKEL (reference sequence). This CDR3 contains 15 residues. V trimming: 2 bases; J trimming: 1 base; junction bases outside the gene matches: 4.

The chain couples TRBV7-4 to TRBJ1-3; D is unclear. V gave up 0 bases and J gave up 4 bases, with 13 bases separating them. Per the germline V gene, CDR1 is SGHVT and CDR2 is SQSDAQ. The CDR3 consists of 16 residues. For the CDR3, the DNA is TGTGCCAGCAGCTTAGCGCTTACGGGAACGGGAAACACCATATATTTT. Amino acid sequence: CASSLALTGTGNTIYF. Combining the CDR3 with reference TRBV7-4 and TRBJ1-3 gives the whole variable domain GAGVSQSPRYKVAKRGRDVALRCDSISGHVTLYWYRQTLGQGSEVLTYSQSDAQRDKSGRPSGRFSAERPERSVSTLKIQRTEQGDSAVYLCASSLALTGTGNTIYFGEGSWLTVV.

The chain links TRBV5-1 to TRBJ2-7; TRBD2 might be the D (6 bases). The CDR3 consists of 13 residues. V lost 4 bases to trimming and J lost 7 bases, with 15 bases between them. Germline CDR1 reads SGHRS; CDR2 reads YFSETQ. In DNA, the CDR3 is TGCGCCAGCAGCCCGACGGGGGATCAAGAGCAGTACTTC. This codes for CASSPTGDQEQYF.

The chain has TRBV5-1 and TRBJ1-2, with 7 bases aligning to TRBD1. Losses at the gene ends were 0 bases for V and 5 bases for J; bases not matched to a gene: 4. The CDR3 totals 14 residues. Looked up from germline, CDR1 is SGHRS and CDR2 is YFSETQ. The CDR3 sequence: CASSLVTGEYGYTF. The CDR3, as DNA: TGCGCCAGCAGCTTGGTAACAGGGGAATATGGCTACACCTTC.

The rearrangement links TRBV10-2 to TRBJ2-1, with D possibly matching TRBD2 (6 bases). Trimming took off 6 bases at V and 6 bases at J, with 24 bases between the two ends. The CDR3 totals 17 residues. Germline V gives CDR1 WSHSY, CDR2 SAAADI. The CDR3 sequence is CASSPGSHPGVSNEQFF. CDR3 bases: TGCGCCAGCAGCCCCGGGAGCCATCCGGGAGTGTCCAATGAGCAGTTCTTC.

The gene calls are TRBV6-1 and TRBJ1-5, with a tentative D call TRBD1 (6 bases). Germline CDR1 is MNHNS and CDR2 is SASEGT. This CDR3 has 18 amino acids. The germline V and J ends were trimmed by 4 bases and 1 base, with 20 bases remaining between them. This chain's CDR3 is CASSVLARGGISNQPQHF. DNA for the CDR3: TGTGCCAGCAGTGTTTTGGCGCGGGGGGGCATAAGCAATCAGCCCCAGCATTTT.

J is TRBJ1-5 and V is TRBV3-1 (or the pseudogene TRBV3-2); 8 positions match TRBD1. The CDR3 has 20 amino acids. Trimming at V came to 1 base and at J to 2 bases, leaving 16 bases not matched to a gene. Germline values: CDR1 LGHDT, CDR2 YNNKEL (reference sequence). CDR3 residues: CASSQAGGRGLLGGNQPQHF. CDR3 DNA sequence: TGTGCCAGCAGCCAAGCAGGGGGCAGGGGGCTTTTGGGTGGCAATCAGCCCCAGCATTTT.

This sequence joins TRBV19 and TRBJ2-7, with TRBD2 matching over 10 bases. V was clipped by 1 base and J by 5 bases; unmatched bases: 5. The CDR3 covers 15 residues. Per germline, CDR1 LNHDA and CDR2 SQIVND (reference sequence). This CDR3 is CASSIGSGRLNEQYF. Written as DNA, the CDR3 is TGTGCCAGTAGTATAGGTAGCGGGAGGCTCAACGAGCAGTACTTC.

This clone was observed a single time. This CDR3 reads CASSLTSGSRTGELFF. In DNA, the CDR3 is TGCGCCAGCAGCCTGACTAGCGGGAGTAGAACCGGGGAGCTGTTTTTT. The rearrangement uses TRBV5-1 and TRBJ2-2, with 12 bases lining up with TRBD2. Germline V gene sequence: CDR1 SGHRS, CDR2 YFSETQ. V lost 4 bases and J lost 5; bases outside the gene matches: 6. CDR3 size: 16 residues.

The chain combines TRBV5-8 with TRBJ2-7, with D perhaps TRBD1 (5 bases). Trimming took off 4 bases at V and 6 bases at J, with 14 bases between the two ends. Germline loops: CDR1 SGHTS, CDR2 YDEGEE. The CDR3 has 13 residues. The chain's CDR3 is CASSAPLGPEQYF. For the CDR3, the DNA is TGTGCCAGCAGCGCCCCGTTGGGGCCCGAGCAGTACTTC.

The chain employs TRBV24-1 and TRBJ1-2; D unresolved. Germline V CDR1 and CDR2: KGHDR, SFDVKD. Trimming pared 0 bases from V and 3 bases from J, leaving 7 bases between. The CDR3 contains 14 residues. This CDR3 is CATSDLNFDYGYTF. Here the CDR3 DNA reads TGTGCCACCAGTGATTTGAACTTTGACTATGGCTACACCTTC.

This chain's CDR3 is CASSLAKNIQYF. CDR3 nucleotides: TGTGCCAGCAGTCTCGCCAAAAACATTCAGTACTTC. The rearrangement joins TRBV12-3 or TRBV12-4 to TRBJ2-4; no clear D. The germline V and J ends were trimmed by 5 bases and 1 base, with 3 bases remaining between them. The CDR3 sequence is 12 residues long.

V usage is TRBV5-1 and J usage is TRBJ2-1; a weak D match, TRBD1 (5 bases). The germline V and J ends were trimmed by 3 bases and 0 bases, with 10 bases remaining between them. The CDR3 sequence is 15 residues long. Germline CDR1 is SGHRS and CDR2 is YFSETQ. The DNA of the CDR3 is TGCGCCAGCAGCTCCCGACAGATCTCCTACAATGAGCAGTTCTTC. It translates to CASSSRQISYNEQFF.

The chain employs TRBV14 and TRBJ2-3, with 13 bases lining up with TRBD2. V lost 4 bases, J lost 3 bases, and 7 bases stayed unmatched. Germline CDR1 and CDR2: SGHDN and FVKESK. The CDR3 covers 17 residues. The CDR3 DNA reads as TGTGCCAGCAGCCGGGCCGGACTAGCGGGAGTGACAGATACGCAGTATTTT. This translates into CASSRAGLAGVTDTQYF.

J is TRBJ2-6 and V is TRBV7-9; tentative D call: TRBD2 (5 bases). CDR1 and CDR2 (germline): SEHNR, FQNEAQ (reference sequence). V lost 5 bases to trimming and J lost 0 bases, with 8 bases between them. The CDR3 is made up of 15 amino acids. The CDR3 protein is CASSRDFSGANVLTF. In DNA form, the CDR3 reads TGTGCCAGCAGCCGGGATTTCTCTGGGGCCAACGTCCTGACTTTC.

J is TRBJ2-1 and V is TRBV5-1, with 9 bases identical to TRBD2. V shed 0 bases, J shed 8 bases, and the junction held 6 bases outside the gene matches. CDR1 is SGHRS and CDR2 is YFSETQ in the germline V gene. The CDR3 totals 15 residues. The CDR3 reads CASSLAGSGRDEQFF. DNA for the CDR3: TGCGCCAGCAGCTTGGCCGGTAGCGGGAGAGATGAGCAGTTCTTC.

The V gene is TRBV11-2, the J gene TRBJ2-1; the D gene is possibly TRBD2 (6 bases). V was clipped by 4 bases and J by 3 bases, with 13 bases between them. CDR3 length equals 15 residues. Germline V gives CDR1 SGHAT, CDR2 FQNNGV. Here the CDR3 reads CASSSREAGYNEQFF. For the CDR3, the DNA is TGTGCCAGCAGCTCCCGGGAAGCGGGCTACAATGAGCAGTTCTTC.

The chain uses TRBV29-1 and TRBJ2-1; D is unresolved. The CDR3 has 11 residues. Trimming removed 7 bases at V and 6 bases at J, with 10 bases between. Germline CDR1 is SQVTM and CDR2 is ANQGSEA. The chain's CDR3 is CSGLEGNEQFF. The CDR3 nucleotides read TGCAGCGGTCTAGAAGGCAATGAGCAGTTCTTC.

The chain recombines TRBV7-8 with TRBJ2-5; 9 bases are a match to TRBD1. This CDR3 has 15 residues. Trimming took 7 bases from V and 3 from J; bases not matched to a gene: 9. Germline CDR1 SGHVS, CDR2 FQNEAQ. This CDR3 is CASTLPGTGKETQYF. CDR3 sequence (DNA): TGTGCCAGCACCTTGCCCGGGACAGGGAAAGAGACCCAGTACTTC.